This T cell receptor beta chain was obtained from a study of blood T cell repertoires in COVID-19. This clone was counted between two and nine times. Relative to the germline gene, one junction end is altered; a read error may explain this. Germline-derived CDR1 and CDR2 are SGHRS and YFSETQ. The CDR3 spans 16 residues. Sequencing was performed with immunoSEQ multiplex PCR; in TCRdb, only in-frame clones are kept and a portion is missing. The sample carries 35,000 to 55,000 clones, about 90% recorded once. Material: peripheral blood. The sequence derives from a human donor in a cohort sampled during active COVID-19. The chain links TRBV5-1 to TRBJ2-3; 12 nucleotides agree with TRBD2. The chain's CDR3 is CATSLAGGPRADTQYF. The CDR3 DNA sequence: TGCGCCACCAGCCTAGCGGGAGGGCCTAGGGCAGATACGCAGTATTTT.